The 23 T cell receptor beta chains reported below all come from one sample, sequenced in a study of blood T cell repertoires in COVID-19. Clones were sequenced by immunoSEQ multiplex PCR, and TCRdb holds only the in-frame ones, with some missing. The sample comprises approximately 190,000 clones, almost 80% of which are singletons, and around 15% rests with the top ten. The sample comprised peripheral blood. The receptors originated from a man between 60 and 75 years old with active or convalescent COVID-19.

The chain is built from TRBV5-5 and TRBJ2-1; D gene unclear. Germline V gene sequence: CDR1 SGHKS, CDR2 YYEKEE (reference sequence). The length of the CDR3 is 15 residues. Trimming took off 0 bases at V and 0 bases at J, with 7 bases between the two ends. CDR3 sequence: CASSLGESSYNEQFF. In DNA, the CDR3 is TGTGCCAGCAGCTTGGGCGAGAGCTCCTACAATGAGCAGTTCTTC.

The chain combines TRBV4-3 with TRBJ2-2; D uncertain. Germline V gene lookup returns CDR1 LGHNA and CDR2 YSLEER. This CDR3 is 14 amino acids long. With 2 bases removed from V and 2 bases from J, the gap between germline ends came to 6 bases. In DNA, the CDR3 is TGCGCCAGCAGCCAAACAAGAAACACCGGGGAGCTGTTTTTT. Translated: CASSQTRNTGELFF.

The chain employs TRBV7-2 and TRBJ1-2, with D perhaps matching TRBD1 (5 bases). Trimming cost V 5 bases and J 10 bases, with 17 bases left between them. This CDR3 region has 13 residues. CDR1 SGHTA and CDR2 FQGNSA come from the germline V gene. CDR3 sequence reads: CASSPSGVGDYTF. CDR3 coding DNA: TGTGCCAGCAGCCCAAGCGGGGTAGGGGACTACACCTTC.

This chain connects TRBV6-1 to TRBJ2-5, with 8 bases lining up with TRBD1. In germline, CDR1 is MNHNS, CDR2 SASEGT. The length of the CDR3 is 16 residues. With V trimmed by 1 base and J by 1 base, 5 bases remained unmatched. The CDR3 here is CASSEVAGGPQETQYF. CDR3 nucleotide sequence: TGTGCCAGCAGTGAAGTGGCAGGGGGCCCCCAAGAGACCCAGTACTTC.

The genes are TRBV28 and TRBJ2-7, with TRBD1 identical over 7 bases. CDR1 and CDR2 from the germline V gene are MDHEN and SYDVKM. This CDR3 has 15 amino acids. J gave up 2 bases and V 6 bases, and 10 bases lay outside the gene matches. For the CDR3, the DNA is TGTGCCAGCAGCTCACAGACGACAGGGACCTACGAGCAGTACTTC. It is translated as CASSSQTTGTYEQYF. Full variable domain (outside the CDR3, taken from reference TRBV28 and TRBJ2-7): DVKVTQSSRYLVKRTGEKVFLECVQDMDHENMFWYRQDPGLGLRLIYFSYDVKMKEKGDIPEGYSVSREKKERFSLILESASTNQTSMYLCASSSQTTGTYEQYFGPGTRLTVT.

J is TRBJ2-7 and V is TRBV6-4; 8 bases map to TRBD1. Trimming took 6 bases from V and 6 from J; bases not matched to a gene: 10. This CDR3 is built from 14 residues. Per the germline V gene, CDR1 is MRHNA and CDR2 is SNTAGT. The CDR3 DNA sequence: TGTGCCAGCAGCCAGGACAGGGATTCGTCCGAGCAGTACTTC. It yields the protein CASSQDRDSSEQYF.

There are a few counts of this clone. The rearrangement uses TRBV14 and TRBJ1-2, with TRBD1 matching 7 bases. V dropped 4 bases and J dropped 7; count of bases not matched to a gene: 9. The germline gives CDR1 SGHDN, CDR2 FVKESK. The CDR3 spans 14 residues. CDR3 sequence: CASSREQGHGGYTF. The CDR3 DNA reads as TGTGCCAGCAGCCGCGAACAGGGGCACGGTGGCTACACCTTC.

This rearrangement joins TRBV24-1 to TRBJ1-5; a possible D gene is TRBD1 (6 bases). The V end was cut by 6 bases, the J end by 7 bases, with 12 bases between. The CDR3 loop spans 13 amino acids. CDR1 and CDR2 (germline): KGHDR, SFDVKD. This chain's CDR3 is CATSRGAEQPQHF. CDR3 in DNA: TGTGCCACCAGTCGGGGGGCCGAACAGCCCCAGCATTTT.

This clone was seen more than once but under ten times. The chain links TRBV7-2 to TRBJ2-7; 7 bases agree with TRBD2. V trimming: 4 bases; J trimming: 0 bases; junction bases outside the gene matches: 3. Germline loops: CDR1 SGHTA, CDR2 FQGNSA. The CDR3 runs to 14 residues. CDR3 DNA: TGTGCCAGCAGCTATAGGACTAGCTCCTACGAGCAGTACTTC. Its translation is CASSYRTSSYEQYF.

This sequence joins TRBV10-3 and TRBJ1-3; D gene uncertain. V shed 5 bases and J shed 8 bases, with 16 bases lying between them. CDR1 and CDR2 (germline): ENHRY, SYGVKD. CDR3 length equals 14 residues. The CDR3 here is CAISPRVEEDTIYF. CDR3 sequence (DNA): TGTGCCATCAGTCCCCGTGTGGAGGAGGACACCATATATTTT.

The J gene is TRBJ2-7, the V gene TRBV28; weak D call: TRBD2 (6 bases). With 3 bases removed from V and 3 bases from J, the gap between germline ends came to 15 bases. The CDR3 has 15 residues. Germline V gene lookup returns CDR1 MDHEN and CDR2 SYDVKM. CDR3 protein: CASSFRGSMFYEQYF. Here the CDR3 DNA reads TGTGCCAGCAGTTTTCGGGGGTCTATGTTCTACGAGCAGTACTTC.

This chain joins TRBV7-8 and TRBJ1-1, with D unclear. This CDR3 is 12 amino acids long. Germline V gene lookup returns CDR1 SGHVS and CDR2 FQNEAQ. The V end lost 5 bases, the J end lost 10 bases, and 14 bases lay between the germline ends. The CDR3 DNA sequence: TGTGCCAGCAGCCCGATGACATTAGGAGCTTTCTTT. Translated: CASSPMTLGAFF.

The chain is built from TRBV4-2 and TRBJ2-2, with 8 bases matching TRBD2. Germline values: CDR1 LGHNA, CDR2 YNFKEQ. The CDR3 is made up of 21 amino acids. The ends lost 0 bases at V and 1 base at J; junction bases unmatched: 16. The CDR3 DNA reads TGTGCCAGCAGCCAAGATTTCCCGCGGAGAAGCGGGAGTTGGAACACCGGGGAGCTGTTTTTT. Protein sequence: CASSQDFPRRSGSWNTGELFF.

The chain uses TRBV7-9 and TRBJ1-1; 8 positions agree with TRBD1. Unmatched junction bases numbered 7, after V lost 2 bases and J lost 8 bases. The V gene's germline CDR1 is SEHNR and CDR2 FQNEAQ (reference sequence). CDR3 length: 14 residues. The CDR3 coding sequence is TGTGCCAGCAGCTTATGGGGCAGGGGGCCGGAAGCTTTCTTT. Amino acids: CASSLWGRGPEAFF.

The chain employs TRBV14 and TRBJ2-7; D possibly corresponds to TRBD2 (6 bases). The V gene lost 1 base and the J gene lost 2 bases, with 12 bases spanning the gap. The CDR3 sequence is 15 residues long. The germline CDR1 and CDR2 sequences are SGHDN and FVKESK. As DNA, the CDR3 is TGTGCCAGCAGCCAAGTAGGAGGGCCCCCCTACGAGCAGTACTTC. Protein: CASSQVGGPPYEQYF.

This chain connects TRBV10-3 to TRBJ1-3, with 9 bases that match TRBD1. This CDR3 region has 16 residues. V shed 0 bases, J shed 7 bases, and the junction held 7 bases outside the gene matches. Looked up from germline, CDR1 is ENHRY and CDR2 is SYGVKD. The DNA of the CDR3 is TGTGCCATCAGTGAGTCGGGGGGACAGGGTCGGAACACCATATATTTT. This sequence encodes CAISESGGQGRNTIYF.

The chain recombines TRBV3-1 (or the pseudogene TRBV3-2) with TRBJ2-7; 16 nucleotides align to TRBD2. Germline values: CDR1 LGHDT, CDR2 YNNKEL (reference sequence). The ends lost 2 bases at V and 7 bases at J; junction bases unmatched: 2. The CDR3 covers 15 residues. CDR3 nucleotide sequence: TGTGCCAGCAGCCAACCGGGACTAGCGGGAGGGGAGCAGTACTTC. It specifies CASSQPGLAGGEQYF.

This chain uses TRBV7-7 with TRBJ2-5; 11 nucleotides match TRBD2. Germline CDR1 reads SSHAT; CDR2 reads FNYEAQ (reference sequence). The CDR3 spans 17 residues. The V and J ends lost 5 bases and 4 bases, in that order; junction bases with no gene match: 12. The CDR3 nucleotides read TGTGCCAGCAGCCCTAGGCTAGCGGGAGGTGTGGGAGAGACCCAGTACTTC. Its protein is CASSPRLAGGVGETQYF.

The gene calls are TRBV19 and TRBJ2-3; tentatively, D is TRBD2 (6 bases). CDR1 and CDR2 (germline): LNHDA, SQIVND (reference sequence). V gave up 3 bases and J gave up 2 bases, with 15 bases separating them. The CDR3 length is 16 residues. CDR3 sequence (DNA): TGTGCCAGTAGTATCGGGACGGGAGAGCACACAGATACGCAGTATTTT. Translation: CASSIGTGEHTDTQYF.

J is TRBJ1-1 and V is TRBV5-8; possibly TRBD1 for D (6 bases). Germline V gives CDR1 SGHTS, CDR2 YDEGEE. The CDR3 sequence is 13 residues long. V lost 6 bases to trimming and J lost 3 bases, with 12 bases between them. CDR3 coding DNA: TGTGCCAGCATCGCAGGGGCCTACACTGAAGCTTTCTTT. This encodes CASIAGAYTEAFF.

This sequence joins TRBV29-1 and TRBJ2-3; D is possibly TRBD2 (6 bases). CDR1 is SQVTM, CDR2 ANQGSEA, per germline. With 1 base removed from V and 4 bases from J, the gap between germline ends came to 15 bases. The CDR3 runs 15 residues. CDR3: CSVEGLVTSSDTQYF. The CDR3 DNA follows: TGCAGCGTTGAAGGTCTGGTTACTAGCTCAGATACGCAGTATTTT.

The chain joins TRBV6-5 to TRBJ2-1; maybe TRBD2 (6 bases). Germline V lookup: CDR1 MNHEY, CDR2 SVGAGI. The CDR3 is 15 residues long. Trimming removed 6 bases from V and 8 bases from J, with 20 bases in between. In DNA, the CDR3 is TGTGCCAGCAGCCCGGGAGTGCCCTCTACCTATGAGCAGTTCTTC. It yields the protein CASSPGVPSTYEQFF.

The rearrangement joins TRBV30 to TRBJ2-1, with 9 bases lining up with TRBD2. Trimming removed 4 bases from V and 7 bases from J; junction bases left unmatched: 8. CDR3 length: 14 residues. Germline CDR1 reads GTSNPN; CDR2 reads SVGIG (reference sequence). CDR3 sequence reads: CAWIDSGSYNEQFF. The DNA of the CDR3 is TGTGCCTGGATAGATAGCGGGAGTTATAATGAGCAGTTCTTC.